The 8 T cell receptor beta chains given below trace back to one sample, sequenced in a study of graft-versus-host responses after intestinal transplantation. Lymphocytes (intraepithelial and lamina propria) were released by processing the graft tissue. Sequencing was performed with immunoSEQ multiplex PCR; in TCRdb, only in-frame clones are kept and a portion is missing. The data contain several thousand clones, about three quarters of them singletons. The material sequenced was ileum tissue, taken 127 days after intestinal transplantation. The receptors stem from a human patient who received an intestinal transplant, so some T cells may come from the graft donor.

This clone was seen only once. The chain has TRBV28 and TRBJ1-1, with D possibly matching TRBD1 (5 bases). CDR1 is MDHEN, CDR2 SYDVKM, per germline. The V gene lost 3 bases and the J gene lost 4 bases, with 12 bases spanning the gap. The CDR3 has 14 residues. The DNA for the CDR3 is TGTGCCAGCAGTTTGCTGGGGGATGGCACTGAAGCTTTCTTT. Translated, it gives CASSLLGDGTEAFF. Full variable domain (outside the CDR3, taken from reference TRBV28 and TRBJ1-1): DVKVTQSSRYLVKRTGEKVFLECVQDMDHENMFWYRQDPGLGLRLIYFSYDVKMKEKGDIPEGYSVSREKKERFSLILESASTNQTSMYLCASSLLGDGTEAFFGQGTRLTVV.

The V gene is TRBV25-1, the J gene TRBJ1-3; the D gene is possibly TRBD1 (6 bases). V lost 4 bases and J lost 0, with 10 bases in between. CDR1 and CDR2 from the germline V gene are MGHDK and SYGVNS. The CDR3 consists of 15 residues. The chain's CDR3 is CASSVTGPSGNTIYF. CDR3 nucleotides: TGTGCCAGCAGTGTCACAGGGCCCTCTGGAAACACCATATATTTT. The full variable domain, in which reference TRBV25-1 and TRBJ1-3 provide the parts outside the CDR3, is EADIYQTPRYLVIGTGKKITLECSQTMGHDKMYWYQQDPGMELHLIHYSYGVNSTEKGDLSSESTVSRIRTEHFPLTLESARPSHTSQYLCASSVTGPSGNTIYFGEGSWLTVV.

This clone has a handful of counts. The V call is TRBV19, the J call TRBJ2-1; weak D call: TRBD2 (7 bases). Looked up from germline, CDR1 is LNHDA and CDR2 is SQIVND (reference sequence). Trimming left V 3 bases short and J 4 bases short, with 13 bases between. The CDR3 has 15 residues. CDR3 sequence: CASSMPGRGYNEQFF. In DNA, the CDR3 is TGTGCCAGTAGTATGCCAGGGAGGGGGTACAATGAGCAGTTCTTC.

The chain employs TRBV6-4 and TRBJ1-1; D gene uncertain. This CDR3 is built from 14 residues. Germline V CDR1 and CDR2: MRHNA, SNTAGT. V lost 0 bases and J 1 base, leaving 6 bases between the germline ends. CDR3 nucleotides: TGTGCCAGCAGTGACTCGGCAGAGAACACTGAAGCTTTCTTT. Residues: CASSDSAENTEAFF.

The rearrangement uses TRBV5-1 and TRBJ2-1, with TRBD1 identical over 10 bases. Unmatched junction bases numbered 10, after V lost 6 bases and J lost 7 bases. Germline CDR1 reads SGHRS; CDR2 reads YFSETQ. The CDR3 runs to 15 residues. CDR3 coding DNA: TGCGCCAGCAACCCCGGGACAGGGGTCGAAAATGAGCAGTTCTTC. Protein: CASNPGTGVENEQFF. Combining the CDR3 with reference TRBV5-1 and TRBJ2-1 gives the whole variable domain KAGVTQTPRYLIKTRGQQVTLSCSPISGHRSVSWYQQTPGQGLQFLFEYFSETQRNKGNFPGRFSGRQFSNSRSEMNVSTLELGDSALYLCASNPGTGVENEQFFGPGTRLTVL.

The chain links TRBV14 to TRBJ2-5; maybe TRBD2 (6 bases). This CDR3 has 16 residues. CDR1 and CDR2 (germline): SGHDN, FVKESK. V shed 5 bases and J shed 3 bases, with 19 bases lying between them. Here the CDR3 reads CASSEQLGGPEETQYF. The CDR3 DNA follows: TGTGCCAGCAGCGAACAGTTAGGAGGGCCCGAAGAGACCCAGTACTTC.

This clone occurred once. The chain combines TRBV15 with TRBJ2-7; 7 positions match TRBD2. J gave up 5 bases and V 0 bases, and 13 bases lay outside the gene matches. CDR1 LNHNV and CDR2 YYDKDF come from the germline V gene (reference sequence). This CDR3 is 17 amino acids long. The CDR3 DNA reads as TGTGCCACCAGCAGAGATAGGAACCTGGGCGGGAGCCACGAGCAGTACTTC. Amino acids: CATSRDRNLGGSHEQYF.

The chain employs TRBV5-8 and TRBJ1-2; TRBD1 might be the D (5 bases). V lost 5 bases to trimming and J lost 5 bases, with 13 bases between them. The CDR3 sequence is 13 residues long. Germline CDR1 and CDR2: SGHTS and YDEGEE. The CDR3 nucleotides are TGTGCCAGCAGTTCCGACAGACCATATGGCTACACCTTC. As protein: CASSSDRPYGYTF. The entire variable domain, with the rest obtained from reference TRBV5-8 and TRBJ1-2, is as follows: EAGVTQSPTHLIKTRGQQATLRCSPISGHTSVYWYQQALGLGLQFLLWYDEGEERNRGNFPPRFSGRQFPNYSSELNVNALELEDSALYLCASSSDRPYGYTFGSGTRLTVV.